Sequencing of this TCR beta chain was carried out in a study of blood T cell repertoires in COVID-19. Measured with immunoSEQ multiplex PCR; TCRdb has only the in-frame clones, and not every one. The sample lists 250,000 to 300,000 clones; approximately 84% were seen once. Recovery meant two consecutive negative NP/OP PCR tests, professional clearance, or resolved symptoms. This clone was seen just once. Material: PBMCs or T cells enriched from blood (not recorded which). The receptor was isolated from a man in his late teens or twenties who had recovered from COVID-19.

CDR3 sequence (DNA): TGTGCCATCAGTGGTCTAGCGGGAGGGCGGAACGAGCAGTACTTC. Protein product: CAISGLAGGRNEQYF. J is TRBJ2-7 and V is TRBV10-3; 12 bases agree with TRBD2. The CDR3 length is 15 residues. CDR1 is ENHRY, CDR2 SYGVKD, per germline. Losses at the gene ends were 4 bases for V and 5 bases for J; bases not matched to a gene: 6.